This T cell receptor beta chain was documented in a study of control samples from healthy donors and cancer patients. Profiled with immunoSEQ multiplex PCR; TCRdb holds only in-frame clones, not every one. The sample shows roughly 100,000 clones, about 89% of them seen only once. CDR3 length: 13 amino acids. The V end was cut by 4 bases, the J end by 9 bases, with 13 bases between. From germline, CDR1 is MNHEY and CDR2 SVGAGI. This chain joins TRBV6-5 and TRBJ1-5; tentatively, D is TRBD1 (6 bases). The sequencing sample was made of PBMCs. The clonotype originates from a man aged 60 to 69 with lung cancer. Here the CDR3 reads CASSSGGRRPQHF. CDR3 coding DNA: TGTGCCAGCAGTTCTGGGGGGCGACGGCCCCAGCATTTT.